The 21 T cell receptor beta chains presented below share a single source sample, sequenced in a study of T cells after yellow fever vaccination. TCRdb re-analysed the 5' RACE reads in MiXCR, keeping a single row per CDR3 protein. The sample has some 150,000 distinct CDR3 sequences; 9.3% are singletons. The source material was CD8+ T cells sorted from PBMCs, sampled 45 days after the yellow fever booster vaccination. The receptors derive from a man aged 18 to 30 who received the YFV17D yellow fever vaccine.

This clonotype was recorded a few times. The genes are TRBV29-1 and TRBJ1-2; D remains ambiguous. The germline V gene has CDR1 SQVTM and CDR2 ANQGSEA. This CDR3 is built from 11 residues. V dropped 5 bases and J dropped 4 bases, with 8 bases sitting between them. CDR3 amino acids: CSVRSLYGYTF. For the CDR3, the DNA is TGCAGCGTTAGATCACTCTATGGCTACACCTTC.

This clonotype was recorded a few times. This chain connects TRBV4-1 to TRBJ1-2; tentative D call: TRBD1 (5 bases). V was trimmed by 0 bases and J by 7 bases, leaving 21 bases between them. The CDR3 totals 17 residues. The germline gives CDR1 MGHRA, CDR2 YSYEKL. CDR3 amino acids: CASSQDYGAALLGGYTF. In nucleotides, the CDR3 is TGCGCCAGCAGCCAAGATTACGGGGCAGCCCTCCTAGGTGGCTACACCTTC.

Here the CDR3 DNA reads TGTGCCAGCAGCTCAACGGACAGCAACTATGGCTACACCTTC. It yields the protein CASSSTDSNYGYTF. V is TRBV7-6 and J is TRBJ1-2; TRBD1 is a possible D gene (6 bases). The CDR3 length is 14 residues. Germline CDR1 reads SGHVS; CDR2 reads FNYEAQ. V shed 4 bases and J shed 2 bases, with 11 bases lying between them.

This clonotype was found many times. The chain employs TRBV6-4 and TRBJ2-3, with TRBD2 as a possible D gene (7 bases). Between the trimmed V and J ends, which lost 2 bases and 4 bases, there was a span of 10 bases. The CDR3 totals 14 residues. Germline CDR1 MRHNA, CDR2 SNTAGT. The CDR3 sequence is CASSDGGASDTQYF. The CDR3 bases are TGTGCCAGCAGTGACGGGGGGGCCTCAGATACGCAGTATTTT.

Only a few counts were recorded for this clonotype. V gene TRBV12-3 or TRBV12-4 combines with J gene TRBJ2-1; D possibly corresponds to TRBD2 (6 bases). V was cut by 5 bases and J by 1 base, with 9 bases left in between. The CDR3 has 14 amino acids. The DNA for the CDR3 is TGTGCCAGCAGTCGGCGGGGTTCCTACAATGAGCAGTTCTTC. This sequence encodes CASSRRGSYNEQFF.

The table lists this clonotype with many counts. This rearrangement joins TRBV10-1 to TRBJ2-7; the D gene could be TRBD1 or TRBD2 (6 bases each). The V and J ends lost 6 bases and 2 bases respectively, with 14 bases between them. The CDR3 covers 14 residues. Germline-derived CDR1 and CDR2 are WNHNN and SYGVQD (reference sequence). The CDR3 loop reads CASSAAGHPYEQYF. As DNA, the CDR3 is TGCGCCAGCAGCGCCGCGGGACACCCCTACGAGCAGTACTTC.

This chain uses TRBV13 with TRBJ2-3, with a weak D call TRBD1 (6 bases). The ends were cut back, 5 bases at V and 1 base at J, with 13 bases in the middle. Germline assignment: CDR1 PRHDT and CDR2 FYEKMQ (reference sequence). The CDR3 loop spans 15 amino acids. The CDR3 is CASSQGGTGTDTQYF. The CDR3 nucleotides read TGTGCCAGCAGCCAAGGGGGTACGGGCACAGATACGCAGTATTTT.

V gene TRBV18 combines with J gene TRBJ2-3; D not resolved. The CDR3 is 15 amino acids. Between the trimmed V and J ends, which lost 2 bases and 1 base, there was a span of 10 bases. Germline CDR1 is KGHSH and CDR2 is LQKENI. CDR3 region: CASSPVDRRTDTQYF. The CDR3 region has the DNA TGTGCCAGCTCACCAGTCGATAGACGCACAGATACGCAGTATTTT. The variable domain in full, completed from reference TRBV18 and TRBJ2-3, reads NAGVMQNPRHLVRRRGQEARLRCSPMKGHSHVYWYRQLPEEGLKFMVYLQKENIIDESGMPKERFSAEFPKEGPSILRIQQVVRGDSAAYFCASSPVDRRTDTQYFGPGTRLTVL.

The CDR3 DNA is TGTGCCAGCAGCCAAGGCAGGGCAGGGGCCAAAAACATTCAGTACTTC. Translation gives CASSQGRAGAKNIQYF. The chain carries TRBV14 and TRBJ2-4, with TRBD1 as a possible D gene (5 bases). V was shortened by 1 base and J by 1 base, with 11 bases between the two germline ends. This CDR3 has 16 residues. Looked up from germline, CDR1 is SGHDN and CDR2 is FVKESK.

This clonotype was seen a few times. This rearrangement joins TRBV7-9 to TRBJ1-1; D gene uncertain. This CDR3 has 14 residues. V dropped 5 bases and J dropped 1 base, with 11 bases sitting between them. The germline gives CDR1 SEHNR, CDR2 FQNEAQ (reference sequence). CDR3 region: CASSTVVRNTEAFF. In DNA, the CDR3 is TGTGCCAGCAGCACGGTGGTACGGAACACTGAAGCTTTCTTT.

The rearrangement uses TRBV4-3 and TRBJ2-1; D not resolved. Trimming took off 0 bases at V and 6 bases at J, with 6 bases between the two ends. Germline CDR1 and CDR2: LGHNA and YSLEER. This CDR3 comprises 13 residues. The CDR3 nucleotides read TGCGCCAGCAGCCAAGATGGGGTCAATGAGCAGTTCTTC. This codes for CASSQDGVNEQFF.

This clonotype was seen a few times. This CDR3 is CASSPQLGLAKNIQYF. Here the CDR3 DNA reads TGCGCCAGCAGCCCCCAGCTGGGATTAGCCAAAAACATTCAGTACTTC. The chain employs TRBV4-1 and TRBJ2-4; D remains ambiguous. The germline gives CDR1 MGHRA, CDR2 YSYEKL. The V end lost 4 bases, the J end lost 0 bases, and 13 bases lay between the germline ends. This CDR3 contains 16 residues.

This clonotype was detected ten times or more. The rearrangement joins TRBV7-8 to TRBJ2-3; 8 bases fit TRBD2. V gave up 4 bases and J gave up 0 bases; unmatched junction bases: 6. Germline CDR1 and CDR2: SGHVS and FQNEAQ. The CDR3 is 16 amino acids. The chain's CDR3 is CASSWGTSTSTDTQYF. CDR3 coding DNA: TGTGCCAGCAGCTGGGGGACTAGTACTAGCACAGATACGCAGTATTTT.

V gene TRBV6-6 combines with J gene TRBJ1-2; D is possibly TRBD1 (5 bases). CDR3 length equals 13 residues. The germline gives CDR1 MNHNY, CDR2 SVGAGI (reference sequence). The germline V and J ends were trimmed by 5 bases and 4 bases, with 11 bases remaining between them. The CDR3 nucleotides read TGTGCCAGCAGTACCGCAGGGAGCTATGGCTACACCTTC. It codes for CASSTAGSYGYTF.

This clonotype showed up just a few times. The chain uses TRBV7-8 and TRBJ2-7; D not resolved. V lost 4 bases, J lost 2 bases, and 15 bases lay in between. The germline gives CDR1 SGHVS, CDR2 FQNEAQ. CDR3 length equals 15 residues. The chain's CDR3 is CASSSTLTPAYEQYF. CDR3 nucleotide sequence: TGTGCCAGCAGCTCAACCTTGACCCCAGCCTACGAGCAGTACTTC.

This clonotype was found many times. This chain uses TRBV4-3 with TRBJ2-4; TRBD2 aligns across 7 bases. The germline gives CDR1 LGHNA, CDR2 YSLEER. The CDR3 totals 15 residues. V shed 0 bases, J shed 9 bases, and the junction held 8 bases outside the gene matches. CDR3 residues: CASSQDWRGIGIQYF. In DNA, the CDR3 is TGCGCCAGCAGCCAAGATTGGCGGGGGATAGGCATTCAGTACTTC.

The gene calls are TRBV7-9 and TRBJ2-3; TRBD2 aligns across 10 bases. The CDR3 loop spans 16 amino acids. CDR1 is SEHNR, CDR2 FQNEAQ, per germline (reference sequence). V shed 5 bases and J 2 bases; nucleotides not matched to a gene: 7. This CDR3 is CASSPIAGGDTDTQYF. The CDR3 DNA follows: TGTGCCAGCAGCCCCATAGCGGGGGGTGACACAGATACGCAGTATTTT. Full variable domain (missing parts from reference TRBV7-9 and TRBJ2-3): DTGVSQNPRHKITKRGQNVTFRCDPISEHNRLYWYRQTLGQGPEFLTYFQNEAQLEKSRLLSDRFSAERPKGSFSTLEIQRTEQGDSAMYLCASSPIAGGDTDTQYFGPGTRLTVL.

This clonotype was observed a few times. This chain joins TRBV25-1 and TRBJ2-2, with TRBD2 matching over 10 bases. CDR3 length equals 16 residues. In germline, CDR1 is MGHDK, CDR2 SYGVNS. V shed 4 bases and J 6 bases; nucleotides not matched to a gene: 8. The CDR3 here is CASSVERGGFSGELFF. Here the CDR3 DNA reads TGTGCCAGCAGTGTCGAGCGGGGGGGCTTCTCCGGGGAGCTGTTTTTT.

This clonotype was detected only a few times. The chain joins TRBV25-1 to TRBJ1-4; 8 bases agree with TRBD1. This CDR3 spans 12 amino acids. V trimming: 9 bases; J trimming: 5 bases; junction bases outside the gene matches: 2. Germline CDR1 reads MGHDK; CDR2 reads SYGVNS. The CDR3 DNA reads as TGTGCCAGTAGGACAGGGAATGAAAAACTGTTTTTT. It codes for CASRTGNEKLFF.

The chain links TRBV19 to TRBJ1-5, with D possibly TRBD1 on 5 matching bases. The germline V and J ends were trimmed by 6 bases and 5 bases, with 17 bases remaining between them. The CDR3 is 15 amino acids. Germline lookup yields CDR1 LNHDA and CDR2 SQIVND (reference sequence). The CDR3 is CASSPVYGTDQPQHF. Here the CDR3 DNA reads TGTGCCAGTAGCCCCGTGTATGGGACTGATCAGCCCCAGCATTTT.

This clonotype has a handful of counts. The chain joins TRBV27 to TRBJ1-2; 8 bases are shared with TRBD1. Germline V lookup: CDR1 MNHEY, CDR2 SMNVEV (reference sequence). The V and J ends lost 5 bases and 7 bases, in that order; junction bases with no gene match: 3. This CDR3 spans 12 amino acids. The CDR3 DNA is TGTGCCAGCAGTCTGGACAGGGTTGGCTACACCTTC. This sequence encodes CASSLDRVGYTF.